This TCR beta chain was recorded in a study of cytomegalovirus exposure and HLA in healthy donors. Use of 60 Vbeta and 13 Jbeta primers characterized the PCR. The table came from immunoSEQ multiplex PCR; TCRdb's copy has only in-frame clones and leaves some out. The sample consists of around 140,000 clones, 77% of them appearing once. The CDR3 loop spans 11 amino acids. The ends lost 9 bases at V and 7 bases at J; junction bases unmatched: 4. The germline CDR1 and CDR2 sequences are SGDLS and YYNGEE. Specimen: PBMCs. This chain uses TRBV9 with TRBJ1-2; 9 bases are shared with TRBD1. The clonotype comes from a female donor in good health and CMV-seronegative. The CDR3 DNA follows: TGTGCCACTGAGGGACAGGGTGGCTACACCTTC. It translates to CATEGQGGYTF.